This T cell receptor (beta chain) came from a study of cytomegalovirus exposure and HLA in healthy donors. Points on this clone: Its antigen is not identified. Other DNA sequences in this sample translate to the same CDR3.

Study-level points and caveats: Most TCR sequences proved rare, with some public TCRs found in many donors.

It was with 60 Vbeta and 13 Jbeta primers that the PCR ran. The protocol was immunoSEQ multiplex PCR, while the TCRdb copy is restricted to in-frame clones and leaves out a portion. This table has around 190,000 clones, 70% to 85% appearing once. The sample comprised PBMCs. This TCR was sampled from a woman between 40 and 50 years old in good health and CMV-seronegative.

CDR3 in amino acids: CASSLQGSYEQYF. CDR3 nucleotide sequence: TGCGCCAGCAGCTTGCAGGGCTCCTACGAGCAGTACTTC. This rearrangement joins TRBV5-1 to TRBJ2-7; maybe TRBD1 (5 bases). This CDR3 is 13 amino acids long. Germline CDR1 is SGHRS and CDR2 is YFSETQ. Trimming cost V 1 base and J 0 bases, with 5 bases left between them.